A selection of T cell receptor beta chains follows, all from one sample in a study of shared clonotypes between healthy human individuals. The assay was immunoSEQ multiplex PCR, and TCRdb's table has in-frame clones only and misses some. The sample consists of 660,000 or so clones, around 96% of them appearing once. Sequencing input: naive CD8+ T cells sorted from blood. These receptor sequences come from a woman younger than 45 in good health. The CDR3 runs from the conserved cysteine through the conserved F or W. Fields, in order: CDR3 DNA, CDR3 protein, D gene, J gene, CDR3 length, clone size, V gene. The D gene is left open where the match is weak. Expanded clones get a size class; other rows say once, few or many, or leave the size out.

TGTGCCAGCAGCAGCGACTACACTGAAGCTTTCTTT CASSSDYTEAFF - TRBJ1-1 12 - TRBV7-9
TGTGCCAGCAGCCAAGATTGGGCGGCGAACACCGGGGAGCTGTTTTTT CASSQDWAANTGELFF - TRBJ2-2 16 - TRBV14
TGTGCTAGTGGTTTGGTACAGGGAAACATGAACACTGAAGCTTTCTTT CASGLVQGNMNTEAFF - TRBJ1-1 16 - TRBV12-5
TGTGCCAGCAGCGTAAGACCGGGACTAGCGGTTCAAGAGACCCAGTACTTC CASSVRPGLAVQETQYF TRBD2 TRBJ2-5 17 - TRBV9
TGTGCCAGCAGTTTACGGACTAATGAAAAACTGTTTTTT CASSLRTNEKLFF - TRBJ1-4 13 - TRBV27
TGTGCCAGCAGTTGTCAGGGTTGTAATGAAAAACTGTTTTTT CASSCQGCNEKLFF - TRBJ1-4 14 once TRBV27
TGTGCCAGCAGTTTGGGACCCAGCGGGTTCCCCCTCCACTTT CASSLGPSGFPLHF - TRBJ1-6 14 - TRBV28
TGCGCCAGCAGTCCTCCGAGGACAGGGGCACCCAACACCGGGGAGCTGTTTTTT CASSPPRTGAPNTGELFF TRBD1 TRBJ2-2 18 - TRBV5-1
TGTGCCAGTAGACTAGACCGCCTCAGTGCCGGGGAGCTGTTTTTT CASRLDRLSAGELFF - TRBJ2-2 15 - TRBV19
TGTGCCAGCAGCTTAGGTGGGGTAAACAATGAGCAGTTCTTC CASSLGGVNNEQFF - TRBJ2-1 14 - TRBV7-6
TGTGCCAGCGACAGGGCGGGCTATGGCTACACCTTC CASDRAGYGYTF TRBD1 TRBJ1-2 12 once TRBV9
TGTGCCAGCAGTTTGGAGGGGCTTAAATCCTACGAGCAGTACTTC CASSLEGLKSYEQYF - TRBJ2-7 15 - TRBV27
TGTGCCAGCAGTTTTGGGTACCAAGAGACCCAGTACTTC CASSFGYQETQYF - TRBJ2-5 13 - TRBV28
TGTGCCAGCAGCTTCGGCACCTTCTCAGATACGCAGTATTTT CASSFGTFSDTQYF - TRBJ2-3 14 - TRBV5-6
TGTGCCAGCAGCGCACTAGCGGGAGCCTACGAGCAGTACTTC CASSALAGAYEQYF TRBD2 TRBJ2-7 14 - TRBV14
TGTGCCAGCAGCGAGTATGAGCAGTTCTTC CASSEYEQFF - TRBJ2-1 10 - TRBV7-9
TGTGCCAGCAGCCAATCAGGGGTAACTGAAGCTTTCTTT CASSQSGVTEAFF - TRBJ1-1 13 - TRBV4-2
TGTGCCAGCAGCTTAGTCATGACTAGCGTTCCCTACAATGAGCAGTTCTTC CASSLVMTSVPYNEQFF TRBD2 TRBJ2-1 17 - TRBV7-4
TGTGCCAGCCGTCACAGGGACTATGGCTACACCTTC CASRHRDYGYTF - TRBJ1-2 12 once TRBV9
TGTGCCAGCAGCCCTCCTTCCTACGAGCAGTACTTC CASSPPSYEQYF - TRBJ2-7 12 - TRBV5-5
TGTGCCAGCAGCTTCTTCCGGGGCACCGGGGAGCTGTTTTTT CASSFFRGTGELFF - TRBJ2-2 14 - TRBV5-6
TGTGCCATCGACCGGGACTCTTCCTACGAGCAGTACTTC CAIDRDSSYEQYF - TRBJ2-7 13 - TRBV6-1
TGCGCCAGCAGCCATTCTGCCTCTACAAACTCCTACGAGCAGTACTTC CASSHSASTNSYEQYF - TRBJ2-7 16 - TRBV4-1
TGTGCCAGCAGTTCCAAGGGACCGGCTTACGAGCAGTACTTC CASSSKGPAYEQYF - TRBJ2-7 14 - TRBV6-5
TGTGCCTGGAGTGTTGGGGAGACTAGCGGAAATGAGCAGTTCTTC CAWSVGETSGNEQFF TRBD2 TRBJ2-1 15 - TRBV30
TGTGCCACCGGGCGGGAGGGATCCTACAATGAGCAGTTCTTC CATGREGSYNEQFF TRBD2 TRBJ2-1 14 - TRBV11-2
TGCAGTGCCGACCAGCACAATGAGCAGTTCTTC CSADQHNEQFF - TRBJ2-1 11 - TRBV20-1
TGTGCCAGCAGCTCATCGTACGAGCAGTACTTC CASSSSYEQYF - TRBJ2-7 11 - TRBV5-8
TGTGCCAGCAGGACAGGGGGTTACGGGGAGCTGTTTTTT CASRTGGYGELFF TRBD1 TRBJ2-2 13 - TRBV6-5
TGTGCCAGCAGTTTGGAGGGAGAAGAGACCCAGTACTTC CASSLEGEETQYF - TRBJ2-5 13 - TRBV27
TGTGCCAGCAGCTTATCCGCTAGCGGGGCAAACACCGGGGAGCTGTTTTTT CASSLSASGANTGELFF TRBD2 TRBJ2-2 17 once TRBV7-3
TGTGCCACCGGACTAGCGGGAGGGGTAGGTGAGACCCAGTACTTC CATGLAGGVGETQYF TRBD2 TRBJ2-5 15 - TRBV2
TGTGCCAGCAGCTTAGCTCCTCTAGCGGCGAACTCCTACAATGAGCAGTTCTTC CASSLAPLAANSYNEQFF TRBD2 TRBJ2-1 18 - TRBV7-6
TGTGCCAGCATCAGAGGGGGTTCGGGGACCCAGTACTTC CASIRGGSGTQYF - TRBJ2-5 13 - TRBV6-4
TGTGCCAGCAGCGGGGCGTCCTACGAGCAGTACTTC CASSGASYEQYF - TRBJ2-7 12 - TRBV11-2
TGTGCCAGCAGTTTGGGTGAGACCCAGTACTTC CASSLGETQYF - TRBJ2-5 11 - TRBV27
TGTGCCACCCAACTAGCGGGAGTGGGCGAGCAGTACTTC CATQLAGVGEQYF TRBD2 TRBJ2-7 13 - TRBV28
TGTGCCAGCAGTTTTGGGTCCAACAATGAGCAGTTCTTC CASSFGSNNEQFF - TRBJ2-1 13 - TRBV27
TGTGCCAGCAGTTTGGGACAGGGGTCCAACGAGCAGTACTTC CASSLGQGSNEQYF TRBD1 TRBJ2-7 14 - TRBV28
TGTGCCAGCAGCGTAGGTTGGGGTGAGCAAGAGACCCAGTACTTC CASSVGWGEQETQYF - TRBJ2-5 15 once TRBV9
TGTGCCAGCAGTTTTAGGACAGGGTACAATCAGCCCCAGCATTTT CASSFRTGYNQPQHF TRBD1 TRBJ1-5 15 - TRBV28
TGTGCCAGTAGCCCGAGGGGGGGGAGCTACGAGCAGTACTTC CASSPRGGSYEQYF - TRBJ2-7 14 - TRBV19
TGTGCCAGCAGCTGGGGACTTTCTGGGGCCAACGTCCTGACTTTC CASSWGLSGANVLTF - TRBJ2-6 15 - TRBV5-6
TGTGCCAGTAGTATCCCGTACAATGAGCAGTTCTTC CASSIPYNEQFF - TRBJ2-1 12 - TRBV19
TGTGCCAGCAGTTTTGCGGGGGCAGGCAATCAGCCCCAGCATTTT CASSFAGAGNQPQHF - TRBJ1-5 15 - TRBV27
TGTGCCAGCAGCCCCCAGACAAAGGATTCTTACGAGCAGTACTTC CASSPQTKDSYEQYF - TRBJ2-7 15 - TRBV11-2
TGTGCCAGCAGTTACTCAGGAAACAGCCCGGACGAGCAGTACTTC CASSYSGNSPDEQYF - TRBJ2-7 15 - TRBV6-5
TGTGCCAGTAGTATTAGCCTGGTGGGTTCCTACGAGCAGTACTTC CASSISLVGSYEQYF - TRBJ2-7 15 - TRBV19
TGCGCCAGCAGCCAACCAAACATTGGTGAGCCAAACAATGAGCAGTTCTTC CASSQPNIGEPNNEQFF - TRBJ2-1 17 - TRBV4-1
TGTGCCAGCAGCAAGCTTGGGACAGGCCGATTGGACGAGCAGTACTTC CASSKLGTGRLDEQYF TRBD1 TRBJ2-7 16 - TRBV7-9
TGTGCCAGCCCCCCGGGCGGGGAGCTGTTTTTT CASPPGGELFF - TRBJ2-2 11 - TRBV7-9
TGTGCCAGCAGTATTACCGACAGGGTCGAGCAGTACTTC CASSITDRVEQYF TRBD1 TRBJ2-7 13 - TRBV27
TGTGCCAGCAGCGTAGAGGGGGATTCCTACGAGCAGTACTTC CASSVEGDSYEQYF - TRBJ2-7 14 - TRBV9
TGCGCCAGCAGTGCCCTCACAGATACGCAGTATTTT CASSALTDTQYF - TRBJ2-3 12 - TRBV10-2
TGTGCCAGCAGCCCACCGGGACAGGGGGGTGAGCAGTACTTC CASSPPGQGGEQYF TRBD1 TRBJ2-7 14 - TRBV5-6
TGTGCCAGCAGTGATAGGACACAGGGGCTCGAAAAACTGTTTTTT CASSDRTQGLEKLFF TRBD1 TRBJ1-4 15 - TRBV2
TGTGCCAGCTCACCACGTGCCGGGTTATCTGACACTGAAGCTTTCTTT CASSPRAGLSDTEAFF - TRBJ1-1 16 - TRBV18
TGTGCCAGCCAGACAGGGGGGAACACTGAAGCTTTCTTT CASQTGGNTEAFF TRBD1 TRBJ1-1 13 - TRBV5-4
TGTGCCAGCAGCGGTCCCGGGACAGGGGCCAAAAACATTCAGTACTTC CASSGPGTGAKNIQYF TRBD1 TRBJ2-4 16 - TRBV7-9
TGTGCCAGCAGTGGATACGACGGAAGACACAATGAGCAGTTCTTC CASSGYDGRHNEQFF - TRBJ2-1 15 - TRBV6-6